The clone carrying this T cell receptor (beta chain) was counted ten times or more. One entry per CDR3 protein results from TCRdb running MiXCR on the RT-PCR reads. Among about 680,000 distinct CDR3 sequences, approximately 15% were seen once, and the ten largest hold 3.6%. The sequencing input was memory CD4+ T cells from blood. The TCR sequence derives from a female donor in good health, serving as a healthy control.

The CDR3 bases are TGTGCCAGCAGGGAACAGGGAGGGGGACAGCCCCAGCATTTT. This translates into CASREQGGGQPQHF. The chain has TRBV6-1 and TRBJ1-5, with D perhaps matching TRBD1 (6 bases). The CDR3 runs to 14 residues. The V end was cut by 6 bases, the J end by 7 bases, with 16 bases between. Germline V CDR1 and CDR2: MNHNS, SASEGT.